The entry below gives a single T cell receptor beta chain sequence along with its context. Its antigen is still unknown. This sample was included in a study of cytomegalovirus exposure and HLA in healthy donors. Whole-study context: Of several hundred genotyped donors, about 81% clustered with self-reported Caucasian donors.

The PCR used 60 Vbeta and 13 Jbeta primers. Original analysis: In a later analysis, of around 80 million unique beta chains, some 10 million appeared in at least two donors. The table came from immunoSEQ multiplex PCR; TCRdb's copy has only in-frame clones and leaves some out. D and trimming come from the DNA, and the V and J calls and clone size come from that table. The sample has roughly 110,000 clones, 80% to 85% seen once; the top ten hold 22%. CDR1 and CDR2 from the germline V gene are SGHNT and YYREEE (reference sequence). The CDR3 has 14 amino acids. With 2 bases clipped from V and 5 bases from J, the junction kept 3 bases outside the gene matches. Study conclusions and caveats: Several top significant clusters appeared, in a later analysis, to be linked to common viral pathogens.

The rearrangement joins TRBV5-4 to TRBJ2-1, with TRBD2 identical over 8 bases. Sequences were obtained from PBMCs. The source is a man between 25 and 39 years old in good health and CMV-seropositive. The CDR3 spells CASSLLAVNNEQFF. CDR3 bases: TGTGCCAGCAGCTTACTAGCGGTTAACAATGAGCAGTTCTTC.